The entry below describes one T cell receptor beta chain. This entry belongs to a study of blood T cell repertoires in COVID-19. About the research overall: Whether acute or convalescent, the COVID-19 samples came from the United States, Italy and Spain. Sources were T cells, B-cell-depleted T cells, or PBMCs; the material itself was cDNA or gDNA.

Clones were sequenced by immunoSEQ multiplex PCR, and TCRdb holds only the in-frame ones, with some missing. The sample lists 450,000 to 500,000 clones, about 85% seen once, with 0.7% in the top ten. Enrolled through a virtual design, the participants were between roughly 18 and 90 years of age and came from about two dozen US areas. Deletions cut 1 base from V and 4 bases from J, with 4 bases between. Germline CDR1 reads SGHAT; CDR2 reads FQNNGV. The CDR3 extends over 12 amino acids. The sample was PBMCs or T cells enriched from blood (not recorded which). The sequence came from a woman between 18 and 29 years old who had recovered from COVID-19. The V call is TRBV11-2, the J call TRBJ1-1; no definite D call. The CDR3 here is CASSLARTEAFF. The CDR3 DNA is TGTGCCAGCAGCTTAGCCCGCACTGAAGCTTTCTTT.